The 29 T cell receptor beta chains below come from one sample, sequenced in a study of T cells in Graves' hyperthyroidism and ophthalmopathy. Amplified TCR beta CDR3 regions derived from RNA transcripts. When the TCR CDR3 underwent first-round RT-PCR, the HTBI primer set was used. MiXCR, applied by TCRdb to the multiplex PCR reads, yields one record per CDR3 protein. Altogether 410,000 or so distinct CDR3 sequences are present, over 12% being singletons, with the ten largest covering less than 15%. Sequencing was done on a sample of blood. These receptors all stem from a man younger than 35 with Graves' ophthalmopathy.

This clonotype occurred once. The genes are TRBV20-1 and TRBJ2-1; 9 positions match TRBD2. Germline CDR1 reads DFQATT; CDR2 reads SNEGSKA (reference sequence). Unmatched junction bases numbered 7, after V lost 0 bases and J lost 7 bases. The CDR3 consists of 15 residues. The CDR3 is CSARDWSSGNNEQFF. CDR3 nucleotides: TGCAGTGCTAGAGACTGGTCTAGCGGGAATAATGAGCAGTTCTTC.

The chain carries TRBV6-1 and TRBJ2-2; 7 nucleotides align to TRBD2. The CDR3 totals 18 residues. The V gene's germline CDR1 is MNHNS and CDR2 SASEGT. Trimming at V came to 5 bases and at J to 5 bases, leaving 17 bases not matched to a gene. The CDR3 region has the DNA TGTGCCAGCAGTTATACCGGGGGGAGCGGGATACTGACCGGGGAGCTGTTTTTT. As protein: CASSYTGGSGILTGELFF.

In this sample, this clonotype turned up many times. The rearrangement links TRBV5-1 to TRBJ1-2; 8 positions agree with TRBD1. Germline V gene sequence: CDR1 SGHRS, CDR2 YFSETQ. This CDR3 is built from 17 residues. CDR3 DNA: TGCGCTGCTACACAGGGGGGAAGTCTCAATGGCCGAGGGGGCTACACCTTC. It translates to CAATQGGSLNGRGGYTF. The full variable domain, its missing parts supplied by reference TRBV5-1 and TRBJ1-2, is KAGVTQTPRYLIKTRGQQVTLSCSPISGHRSVSWYQQTPGQGLQFLFEYFSETQRNKGNFPGRFSGRQFSNSRSEMNVSTLELGDSALYLCAATQGGSLNGRGGYTFGSGTRLTVV.

The chain links TRBV19 to TRBJ1-2; weak D call: TRBD1 (5 bases). Germline lookup yields CDR1 LNHDA and CDR2 SQIVND (reference sequence). This CDR3 comprises 15 residues. Between the trimmed V and J ends, which lost 2 bases and 5 bases, there was a span of 15 bases. The CDR3 DNA reads as TGTGCCAGTAGTATACGCTCCGGGGCTCAATATGGCTACACCTTC. This gives the protein CASSIRSGAQYGYTF.

This chain uses TRBV4-1 with TRBJ1-2; D not certain. Germline CDR1 is MGHRA and CDR2 is YSYEKL. V lost 6 bases and J lost 8, with 13 bases in between. This CDR3 is built from 12 residues. The CDR3 DNA sequence: TGCGCCAGCAGATACACTGGAGGGGGCTACACCTTC. Protein product: CASRYTGGGYTF.

This clonotype was counted many times. CDR3 in amino acids: CASSRIGGLAGVEQYF. In nucleotides, the CDR3 is TGTGCCAGCAGTCGTATTGGCGGGCTAGCGGGAGTCGAGCAGTACTTC. V usage is TRBV27 and J usage is TRBJ2-7; the match to TRBD2 covers 10 bases. CDR3 length equals 16 residues. The J segment lost 6 bases and the V segment lost 5 bases, leaving 13 bases of the junction unmatched. CDR1 and CDR2 from the germline V gene are MNHEY and SMNVEV (reference sequence).

This clonotype was counted between two and nine times. The chain is built from TRBV7-9 and TRBJ2-3; D perhaps matches TRBD1 (6 bases). V gave up 0 bases and J gave up 14 bases, with 18 bases separating them. The CDR3 extends over 14 amino acids. Germline V gene sequence: CDR1 SEHNR, CDR2 FQNEAQ (reference sequence). CDR3 protein: CASSLARDRPSPYF. The DNA for the CDR3 is TGTGCCAGCAGCTTAGCACGAGACAGGCCTTCCCCGTATTTT.

This clonotype has a count of ten or more. The rearrangement joins TRBV3-1 to TRBJ2-7, with a possible D match to TRBD1 (7 bases). Looked up from germline, CDR1 is LGHDT and CDR2 is YNNKEL (reference sequence). This CDR3 is built from 16 residues. The V gene lost 0 bases and the J gene lost 0 bases, with 12 bases spanning the gap. CDR3 amino acids: CASSQDRGTDSYEQYF. In DNA form, the CDR3 reads TGTGCCAGCAGCCAAGATCGGGGGACAGACTCCTACGAGCAGTACTTC.

This clonotype occurred many times. This chain uses TRBV7-9 with TRBJ1-5; D gene uncertain. The germline V and J ends were trimmed by 5 bases and 5 bases, with 10 bases remaining between them. The germline CDR1 and CDR2 sequences are SEHNR and FQNEAQ (reference sequence). The CDR3 loop spans 13 amino acids. As DNA, the CDR3 is TGTGCCAGCAGCGAAAATCCGGATCAGCCCCAGCATTTT. It yields the protein CASSENPDQPQHF.

This clonotype was found many times. CDR3 region: CASSRLLHTEAFF. For the CDR3, the DNA is TGTGCCAGCAGCCGTCTCTTGCACACTGAAGCTTTCTTT. The rearrangement uses TRBV12-3 or TRBV12-4 and TRBJ1-1; D not certain. The CDR3 has 13 amino acids. The V and J ends lost 6 bases and 3 bases respectively, with 11 bases between them.

This clonotype was detected ten times or more. V is TRBV29-1 and J is TRBJ1-2; D perhaps matches TRBD1 (5 bases). The CDR3 is made up of 12 amino acids. Germline V CDR1 and CDR2: SQVTM, ANQGSEA. Trimming took 7 bases from V and 2 from J, leaving 11 bases between them. The CDR3 sequence: CSATGSNYGYTF. CDR3 in DNA: TGCAGCGCTACAGGATCGAACTATGGCTACACCTTC.

V usage is TRBV7-9 and J usage is TRBJ2-3, with 9 bases that match TRBD2. V was pared by 5 bases and J by 2 bases, with 8 bases of the junction left unmatched. Germline values: CDR1 SEHNR, CDR2 FQNEAQ (reference sequence). The CDR3 is made up of 16 amino acids. In nucleotides, the CDR3 is TGTGCCAGCAGCCCGCCGACTAGCGGATTCACAGATACGCAGTATTTT. This encodes CASSPPTSGFTDTQYF.

V and J are TRBV6-1 and TRBJ2-7, with 8 bases matching TRBD1. CDR1 and CDR2 (germline): MNHNS, SASEGT. V shed 3 bases and J 2 bases; nucleotides not matched to a gene: 3. This CDR3 contains 14 residues. The DNA of the CDR3 is TGTGCCAGCAGTGAGACAGGGGCAACCTACGAGCAGTACTTC. This codes for CASSETGATYEQYF.

This clonotype was observed at least ten times. The chain uses TRBV7-8 and TRBJ2-5; D remains unclear. The CDR3 sequence is 17 residues long. Trimming removed 2 bases at V and 2 bases at J, with 18 bases between. Per germline, CDR1 SGHVS and CDR2 FQNEAQ. This CDR3 reads CASSLIRIWSQQETQYF. The CDR3 DNA reads as TGTGCCAGCAGCTTAATTAGGATCTGGTCCCAGCAAGAGACCCAGTACTTC.

This chain joins TRBV4-2 and TRBJ2-7; D uncertain. The V gene's germline CDR1 is LGHNA and CDR2 YNFKEQ. Trimming took off 1 base at V and 2 bases at J, with 18 bases between the two ends. The CDR3 length is 17 residues. The CDR3 DNA reads as TGTGCCAGCAGCCAAGGCCTCTCCCGGGCCACCGCCTACGAGCAGTACTTC. Its translation is CASSQGLSRATAYEQYF.

In this sample, this clonotype turned up many times. The rearrangement links TRBV7-9 to TRBJ2-3, with D tentatively TRBD1 or TRBD2 (5 bases each). Per germline, CDR1 SEHNR and CDR2 FQNEAQ (reference sequence). The CDR3 extends over 15 amino acids. The ends were cut back, 1 base at V and 1 base at J, with 9 bases in the middle. The CDR3 region has the DNA TGTGCCAGCAGCTTAGTTCCGGGGCGCACAGATACGCAGTATTTT. Translated, it gives CASSLVPGRTDTQYF.

This clonotype was detected only a few times. The gene calls are TRBV12-3 or TRBV12-4 and TRBJ2-7, with D possibly being TRBD1 (6 bases). CDR3 length equals 18 residues. Trimming removed 3 bases at V and 2 bases at J, with 23 bases between. The CDR3 sequence: CASSFFSDRSPEPYEQYF. The CDR3, as DNA: TGTGCCAGCAGTTTTTTCTCGGACAGATCCCCTGAACCCTACGAGCAGTACTTC.

This clonotype was counted a few times. V and J are TRBV10-3 and TRBJ2-1, with 8 nucleotides matching TRBD2. With V trimmed by 3 bases and J by 10 bases, 14 bases remained unmatched. The germline gives CDR1 ENHRY, CDR2 SYGVKD. The CDR3 runs to 16 residues. DNA of the CDR3: TGTGCCATCAGTGAACATAGACTAGCGCTGGAGGGGGAGCAGTTCTTC. It translates to CAISEHRLALEGEQFF.

This clonotype has at least ten counts. The V gene is TRBV5-1, the J gene TRBJ2-1, with D possibly being TRBD1 or TRBD2 (6 bases each). The germline gives CDR1 SGHRS, CDR2 YFSETQ. With 7 bases removed from V and 9 bases from J, the gap between germline ends came to 20 bases. This CDR3 contains 14 residues. In DNA form, the CDR3 reads TGCGCCAGCGCCGGGGGCGGGAATGTGATTGAGCAGTTCTTC. Encoded protein: CASAGGGNVIEQFF.

This clonotype was observed a handful of times. This chain joins TRBV11-3 and TRBJ1-6, with D possibly being TRBD1 (5 bases). The CDR3 has 12 amino acids. V was pared by 7 bases and J by 8 bases, with 9 bases between. Germline V gives CDR1 SGHNT, CDR2 YENEEA. CDR3 protein: CASTRTHSPLHF. The CDR3 DNA reads as TGTGCCAGCACCCGGACACATTCACCCCTCCACTTT.

This clonotype came up once. The V and J genes are TRBV7-9 and TRBJ2-7; TRBD2 matches at 11 bases. The trim removed 4 bases at V and 6 bases at J, leaving 5 bases unmatched. Germline CDR1 and CDR2: SEHNR and FQNEAQ (reference sequence). This CDR3 spans 14 amino acids. In DNA, the CDR3 is TGTGCCAGCAGCTCCACTAGCGGGAGTTCCGAGCAGTACTTC. Translated: CASSSTSGSSEQYF.

In its sample, this clonotype was seen many times. The rearrangement uses TRBV6-5 and TRBJ2-5; D is ambiguous. This CDR3 spans 16 amino acids. Germline V CDR1 and CDR2: MNHEY, SVGAGI. The V gene lost 2 bases and the J gene lost 7 bases, with 20 bases spanning the gap. The CDR3 reads CASSYLGGHSRGTQYF. CDR3 in DNA: TGTGCCAGCAGTTACCTGGGCGGCCATTCACGAGGGACCCAGTACTTC.

This rearrangement joins TRBV10-2 to TRBJ2-3; 9 bases align to TRBD2. The CDR3 runs 16 residues. The V gene's germline CDR1 is WSHSY and CDR2 SAAADI. With V trimmed by 6 bases and J by 0 bases, 7 bases remained unmatched. The CDR3 loop reads CASRDLAGVSTDTQYF. The CDR3 nucleotides are TGCGCCAGCAGAGATTTAGCGGGGGTCAGCACAGATACGCAGTATTTT.

This clonotype was seen ten or more times. The J gene is TRBJ2-1, the V gene TRBV6-1, with a possible D match to TRBD1 (6 bases). Germline CDR1 and CDR2: MNHNS and SASEGT. The CDR3 is 13 amino acids. The V gene lost 11 bases and the J gene lost 6 bases, with 17 bases spanning the gap. CDR3 region: CASRGSGSNEQFF. The CDR3 DNA follows: TGTGCCTCCAGGGGATCTGGTAGCAATGAGCAGTTCTTC.

This clonotype was detected ten times or more. The V gene is TRBV3-1, the J gene TRBJ2-5, with 7 bases identical to TRBD2. V lost 0 bases, J lost 2 bases, and 6 bases stayed unmatched. Germline V gene sequence: CDR1 LGHDT, CDR2 YNNKEL (reference sequence). This CDR3 is built from 16 residues. The CDR3 DNA reads as TGTGCCAGCAGCCAAGATCCTGGACTAGGTCAAGAGACCCAGTACTTC. Translated, it gives CASSQDPGLGQETQYF.

The chain uses TRBV6-1 and TRBJ2-7, with 11 bases matching TRBD1. V lost 10 bases and J lost 4; bases outside the gene matches: 6. The CDR3 has 13 amino acids. From germline, CDR1 is MNHNS and CDR2 SASEGT. The CDR3 reads CATRDRGVYEQYF. The CDR3 nucleotides are TGTGCCACCAGGGACAGGGGGGTATACGAGCAGTACTTC.

This clonotype was observed a handful of times. The gene calls are TRBV2 and TRBJ2-1; the match to TRBD1 covers 9 bases. In germline, CDR1 is SNHLY, CDR2 FYNNEI. The CDR3 runs 18 residues. With 8 bases clipped from V and 0 bases from J, the junction kept 14 bases outside the gene matches. The CDR3 DNA follows: TGTGCCAGCCCGAAGGGAGGTGGGACAGGGAGCTCCTACAATGAGCAGTTCTTC. This translates into CASPKGGGTGSSYNEQFF.

Ten or more counts support this clonotype. The genes are TRBV2 and TRBJ2-7; no reliable D call. Germline V gene data show CDR1 as SNHLY and CDR2 as FYNNEI. The CDR3 is 12 residues long. V shed 6 bases and J shed 2 bases, with 8 bases lying between them. The CDR3, as DNA: TGTGCCAGCAGGGACCTAGCCTACGAGCAGTACTTC. Protein sequence: CASRDLAYEQYF.

The chain links TRBV2 to TRBJ2-3; 12 nucleotides agree with TRBD2. The CDR3 loop spans 19 amino acids. V trimming: 5 bases; J trimming: 5 bases; junction bases outside the gene matches: 17. CDR1 and CDR2 from the germline V gene are SNHLY and FYNNEI. Written as DNA, the CDR3 is TGTGCCAGCAGTCCTCCAGGGGCTAGCGGGAGGGGCATTCAAGATACGCAGTATTTT. Protein sequence: CASSPPGASGRGIQDTQYF. The full variable domain, rest sourced from reference TRBV2 and TRBJ2-3, is EPEVTQTPSHQVTQMGQEVILRCVPISNHLYFYWYRQILGQKVEFLVSFYNNEISEKSEIFDDQFSVERPDGSNFTLKIRSTKLEDSAMYFCASSPPGASGRGIQDTQYFGPGTRLTVL.